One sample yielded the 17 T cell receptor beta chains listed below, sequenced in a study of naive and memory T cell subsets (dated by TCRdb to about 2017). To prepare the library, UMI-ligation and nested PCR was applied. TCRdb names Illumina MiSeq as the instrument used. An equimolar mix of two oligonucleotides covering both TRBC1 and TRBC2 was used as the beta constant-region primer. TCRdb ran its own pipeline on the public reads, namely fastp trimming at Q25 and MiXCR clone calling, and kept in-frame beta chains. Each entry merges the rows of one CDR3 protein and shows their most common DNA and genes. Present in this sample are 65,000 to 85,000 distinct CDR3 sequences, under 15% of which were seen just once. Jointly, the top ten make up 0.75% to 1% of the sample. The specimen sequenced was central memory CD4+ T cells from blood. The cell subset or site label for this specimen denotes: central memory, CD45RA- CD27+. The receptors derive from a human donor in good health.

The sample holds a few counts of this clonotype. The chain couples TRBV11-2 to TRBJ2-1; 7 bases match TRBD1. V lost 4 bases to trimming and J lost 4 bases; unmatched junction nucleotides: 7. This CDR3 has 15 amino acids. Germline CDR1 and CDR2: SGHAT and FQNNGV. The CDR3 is CASSSPGTVYNEQFF. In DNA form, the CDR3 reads TGTGCCAGCAGCTCCCCCGGGACAGTGTACAATGAGCAGTTCTTC.

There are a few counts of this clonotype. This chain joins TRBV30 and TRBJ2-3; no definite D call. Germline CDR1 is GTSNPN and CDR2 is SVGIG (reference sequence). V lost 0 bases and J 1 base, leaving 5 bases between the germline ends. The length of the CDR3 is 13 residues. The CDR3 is CAWSVKGTDTQYF. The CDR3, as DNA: TGTGCCTGGAGTGTAAAGGGCACAGATACGCAGTATTTT.

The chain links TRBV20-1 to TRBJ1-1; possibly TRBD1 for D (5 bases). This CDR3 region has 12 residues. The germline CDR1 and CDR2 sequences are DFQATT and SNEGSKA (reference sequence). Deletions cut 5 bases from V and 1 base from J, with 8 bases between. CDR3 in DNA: TGCAGTGCTTGGGGCGGGAACACTGAAGCTTTCTTT. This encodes CSAWGGNTEAFF.

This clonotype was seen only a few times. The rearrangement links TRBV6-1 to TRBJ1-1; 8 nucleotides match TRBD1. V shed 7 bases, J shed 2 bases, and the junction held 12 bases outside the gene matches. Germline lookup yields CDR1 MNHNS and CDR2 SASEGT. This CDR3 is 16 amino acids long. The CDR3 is CASTYPPTGANTEAFF. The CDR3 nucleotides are TGTGCCAGCACTTACCCCCCGACAGGGGCAAACACTGAAGCTTTCTTT.

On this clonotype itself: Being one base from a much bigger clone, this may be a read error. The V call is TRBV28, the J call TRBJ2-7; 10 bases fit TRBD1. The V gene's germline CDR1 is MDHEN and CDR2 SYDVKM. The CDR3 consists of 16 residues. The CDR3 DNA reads TGTGCCACCATCGAAAAGCCGGGACAGGGGACCTACGAGCGGTACTTC. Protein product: CATIEKPGQGTYERYF.

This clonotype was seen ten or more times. CDR3 sequence (DNA): TGTGCCAGCAGCTTAAGACAGGGCCAAGAGACCCAGTACTTC. Its protein product is CASSLRQGQETQYF. The chain carries TRBV7-9 and TRBJ2-5; 7 nucleotides agree with TRBD1. The CDR3 has 14 amino acids. Unmatched junction bases numbered 1, after V lost 2 bases and J lost 1 base. From germline, CDR1 is SEHNR and CDR2 FQNEAQ (reference sequence).

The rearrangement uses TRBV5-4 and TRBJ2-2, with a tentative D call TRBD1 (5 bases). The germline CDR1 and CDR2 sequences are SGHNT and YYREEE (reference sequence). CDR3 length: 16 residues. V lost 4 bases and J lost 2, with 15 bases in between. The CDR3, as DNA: TGTGCCAGCAGCGATACCACCAGGGCAAACACCGGGGAGCTGTTTTTT. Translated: CASSDTTRANTGELFF.

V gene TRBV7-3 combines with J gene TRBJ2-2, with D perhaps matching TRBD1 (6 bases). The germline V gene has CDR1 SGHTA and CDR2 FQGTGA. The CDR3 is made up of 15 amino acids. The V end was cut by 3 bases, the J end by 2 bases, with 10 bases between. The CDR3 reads CASSFSGVNTGELFF. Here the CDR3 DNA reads TGTGCCAGCAGCTTTTCAGGGGTAAACACCGGGGAGCTGTTTTTT.

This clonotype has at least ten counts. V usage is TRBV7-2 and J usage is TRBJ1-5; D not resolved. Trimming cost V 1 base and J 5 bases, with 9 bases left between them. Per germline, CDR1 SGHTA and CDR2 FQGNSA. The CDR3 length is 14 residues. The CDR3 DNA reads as TGTGCCAGCAGCTTAGAGAGCTTAGATCAGCCCCAGCATTTT. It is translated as CASSLESLDQPQHF.

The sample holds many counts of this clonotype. The CDR3 nucleotides are TGTGCCAGCAGCCCGCAGACTAGCGGACCCTACAATGAGCAGTTCTTC. Encoded protein: CASSPQTSGPYNEQFF. The chain combines TRBV3-1 with TRBJ2-1; 9 bases agree with TRBD2. The J segment lost 2 bases and the V segment lost 4 bases, leaving 6 bases of the junction unmatched. There are 16 residues in the CDR3. The germline V gene encodes CDR1 LGHDT and CDR2 YNNKEL (reference sequence).

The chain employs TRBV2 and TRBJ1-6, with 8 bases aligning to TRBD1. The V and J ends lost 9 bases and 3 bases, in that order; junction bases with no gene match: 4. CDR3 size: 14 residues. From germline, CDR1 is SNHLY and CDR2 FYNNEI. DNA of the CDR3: TGTGCCAGTTCAACAGGGGGCTATAATTCACCCCTCCACTTT. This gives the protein CASSTGGYNSPLHF.

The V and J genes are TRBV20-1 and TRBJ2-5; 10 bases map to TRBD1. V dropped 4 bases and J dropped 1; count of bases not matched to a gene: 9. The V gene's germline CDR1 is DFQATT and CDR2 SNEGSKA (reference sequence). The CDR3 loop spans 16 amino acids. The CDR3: CSANIPGQGTQETQYF. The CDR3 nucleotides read TGCAGTGCTAATATTCCGGGACAGGGGACCCAAGAGACCCAGTACTTC.

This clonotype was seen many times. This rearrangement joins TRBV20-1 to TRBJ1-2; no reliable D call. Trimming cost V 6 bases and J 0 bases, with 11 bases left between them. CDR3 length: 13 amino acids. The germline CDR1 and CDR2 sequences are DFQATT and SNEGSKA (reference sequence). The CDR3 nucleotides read TGCAGTGCCCGGACGGTTTCTAACTATGGCTACACCTTC. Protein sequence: CSARTVSNYGYTF.

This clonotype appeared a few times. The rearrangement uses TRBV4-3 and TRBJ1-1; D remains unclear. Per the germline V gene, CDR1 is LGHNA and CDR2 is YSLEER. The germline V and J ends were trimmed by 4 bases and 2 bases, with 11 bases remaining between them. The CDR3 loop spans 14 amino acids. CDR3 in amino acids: CASSPSPFNTEAFF. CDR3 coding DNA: TGCGCCAGCAGCCCATCTCCTTTCAACACTGAAGCTTTCTTT.

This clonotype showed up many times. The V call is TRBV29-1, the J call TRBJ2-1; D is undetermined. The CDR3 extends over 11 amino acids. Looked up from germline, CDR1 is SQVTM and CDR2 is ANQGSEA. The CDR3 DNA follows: TGCAGTGCTGGCGTCGGAGAGAAGCAGTTCTTC. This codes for CSAGVGEKQFF.

This chain's CDR3 is CAIRNRDTEAFF. The CDR3, as DNA: TGTGCCATAAGAAACAGGGACACTGAAGCTTTCTTT. V usage is TRBV10-3 and J usage is TRBJ1-1; D possibly corresponds to TRBD1 (6 bases). V lost 9 bases to trimming and J lost 3 bases, with 11 bases between them. Germline V lookup: CDR1 ENHRY, CDR2 SYGVKD. CDR3 size: 12 residues.

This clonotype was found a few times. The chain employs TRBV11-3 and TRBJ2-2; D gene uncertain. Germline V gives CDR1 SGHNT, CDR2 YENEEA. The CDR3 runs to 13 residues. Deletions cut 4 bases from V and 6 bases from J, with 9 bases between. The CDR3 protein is CASSSIYPGELFF. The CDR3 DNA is TGTGCCAGCAGCTCCATTTACCCCGGGGAGCTGTTTTTT. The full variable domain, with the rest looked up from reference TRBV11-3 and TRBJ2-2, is EAGVVQSPRYKIIEKKQPVAFWCNPISGHNTLYWYLQNLGQGPELLIRYENEEAVDDSQLPKDRFSAERLKGVDSTLKIQPAELGDSAVYLCASSSIYPGELFFGEGSRLTVL.